A selection of T cell receptor beta chains follows, all from one sample in a study of PD-1 blockade in mismatch repair-deficient tumors. Sequencing used immunoSEQ multiplex PCR; TCRdb keeps in-frame clones, though not all of them. Among 120,000 or so clones listed, 86% were seen once. The specimen comprised peripheral blood, sampled 44 weeks after starting pembrolizumab. These receptors all come from an adult with mismatch repair-deficient cancer. Each CDR3 is given with its conserved first and last residue. A D gene is named only where the DNA matches it firmly. The listing skips clone size in some rows; elsewhere it reads once, few, many or a size class.

cdr3_aa: CASSLGTATYEQYF
cdr3_nt: TGTGCCAGCAGCTTAGGGACGGCTACCTACGAGCAGTACTTC
d_call: .
j_call: TRBJ2-7
v_call: TRBV7-8
clone_size: .

cdr3_aa: CATSRDIGTSADTQYF
cdr3_nt: TGTGCCACCAGCAGAGATATCGGGACTAGCGCGGATACGCAGTATTTT
d_call: TRBD2
j_call: TRBJ2-3
v_call: TRBV15
clone_size: once

cdr3_aa: CASSFSRDFSDSNQPQHF
cdr3_nt: TGTGCCAGCAGTTTCTCTCGGGACTTCTCGGACAGCAATCAGCCCCAGCATTTT
d_call: .
j_call: TRBJ1-5
v_call: TRBV28
clone_size: .

cdr3_aa: CASSLTGANYGYTF
cdr3_nt: TGTGCCAGCAGCTTAACTGGGGCTAACTATGGCTACACCTTC
d_call: .
j_call: TRBJ1-2
v_call: TRBV7-3
clone_size: few

cdr3_aa: CAIRPSGGADTQYF
cdr3_nt: TGTGCCATCAGGCCAAGCGGAGGCGCAGATACGCAGTATTTT
d_call: .
j_call: TRBJ2-3
v_call: TRBV10-3
clone_size: few

cdr3_aa: CASSELASEQFF
cdr3_nt: TGTGCCAGCAGTGAACTAGCTAGTGAGCAGTTCTTC
d_call: .
j_call: TRBJ2-1
v_call: TRBV2
clone_size: .

cdr3_aa: CASSLQGIDEQYF
cdr3_nt: TGTGCCAGCAGTCTGCAGGGTATCGACGAGCAGTACTTC
d_call: .
j_call: TRBJ2-7
v_call: TRBV5-8
clone_size: .

cdr3_aa: CATLASGANVLTF
cdr3_nt: TGTGCCACCTTAGCCTCTGGGGCCAACGTCCTGACTTTC
d_call: .
j_call: TRBJ2-6
v_call: TRBV27
clone_size: .

cdr3_aa: CASSELAGGSYEQYF
cdr3_nt: TGTGCCAGCAGTGAACTCGCTGGAGGATCCTACGAGCAGTACTTC
d_call: .
j_call: TRBJ2-7
v_call: TRBV6-1
clone_size: .

cdr3_aa: CASSDPGDSPLSHQPQHF
cdr3_nt: TGTGCCAGCAGTGACCCGGGGGACAGCCCTCTCAGCCATCAGCCCCAGCATTTT
d_call: TRBD1
j_call: TRBJ1-5
v_call: TRBV6-4
clone_size: .

cdr3_aa: CASRTGKQETQYF
cdr3_nt: TGCGCCAGCAGGACAGGCAAGCAAGAGACCCAGTACTTC
d_call: .
j_call: TRBJ2-5
v_call: TRBV5-1
clone_size: .

cdr3_aa: CASSLKQLFTDTQYF
cdr3_nt: TGTGCCAGCAGCTTAAAACAGTTGTTCACAGATACGCAGTATTTT
d_call: .
j_call: TRBJ2-3
v_call: TRBV11-1
clone_size: once

cdr3_aa: CASRLGQGADTQYF
cdr3_nt: TGTGCCAGCAGGCTCGGACAGGGAGCCGATACGCAGTATTTT
d_call: TRBD1
j_call: TRBJ2-3
v_call: TRBV6-6
clone_size: .

cdr3_aa: CASSQGGLTYEQYF
cdr3_nt: TGTGCCAGCAGCCAAGGGGGTCTTACCTACGAGCAGTACTTC
d_call: .
j_call: TRBJ2-7
v_call: TRBV14
clone_size: few

cdr3_aa: CASSPPGQGSYNEQFF
cdr3_nt: TGTGCCAGCAGTCCACCGGGACAGGGAAGCTACAATGAGCAGTTCTTC
d_call: TRBD1
j_call: TRBJ2-1
v_call: TRBV25-1
clone_size: .

cdr3_aa: CASSSTGPTDTQYF
cdr3_nt: TGTGCCAGCAGCTCGACCGGGCCTACAGATACGCAGTATTTT
d_call: .
j_call: TRBJ2-3
v_call: TRBV7-2
clone_size: .

cdr3_aa: CASSYPGQGAGEQYF
cdr3_nt: TGTGCCAGCAGCTATCCGGGACAGGGGGCTGGGGAGCAGTACTTC
d_call: TRBD1
j_call: TRBJ2-7
v_call: TRBV7-8
clone_size: once

cdr3_aa: CSAREEASASGSHNEQFF
cdr3_nt: TGCAGCGCCAGGGAGGAGGCAAGTGCTAGCGGGAGCCACAATGAGCAGTTCTTC
d_call: TRBD2
j_call: TRBJ2-1
v_call: TRBV29-1
clone_size: .

cdr3_aa: CASSLIAGERHTQYF
cdr3_nt: TGCGCCAGCAGCTTGATAGCGGGAGAGAGACATACGCAGTATTTT
d_call: TRBD2
j_call: TRBJ2-3
v_call: TRBV5-1
clone_size: .

cdr3_aa: CSVPASAGNNYGYTF
cdr3_nt: TGCAGCGTTCCAGCTTCGGCAGGGAACAACTATGGCTACACCTTC
d_call: .
j_call: TRBJ1-2
v_call: TRBV29-1
clone_size: .

cdr3_aa: CASRIGIKTGELFF
cdr3_nt: TGTGCCAGCAGAATCGGGATAAAAACCGGGGAGCTGTTTTTT
d_call: .
j_call: TRBJ2-2
v_call: TRBV27
clone_size: .

cdr3_aa: CASSSTPDSSYEQYF
cdr3_nt: TGTGCCAGCAGTTCTACCCCTGACAGCTCCTACGAGCAGTACTTC
d_call: .
j_call: TRBJ2-7
v_call: TRBV6-6
clone_size: few

cdr3_aa: CASSAGLAAYEQYF
cdr3_nt: TGTGCCAGCAGTGCGGGACTAGCGGCGTACGAGCAGTACTTC
d_call: TRBD2
j_call: TRBJ2-7
v_call: TRBV6-5
clone_size: .

cdr3_aa: CASSTSGGGNQPQHF
cdr3_nt: TGTGCCAGCAGCACCAGCGGGGGCGGTAATCAGCCCCAGCATTTT
d_call: .
j_call: TRBJ1-5
v_call: TRBV6-5
clone_size: .

cdr3_aa: CASSLGETGELYGYTF
cdr3_nt: TGTGCCAGCAGCTTAGGAGAGACAGGGGAGCTCTATGGCTACACCTTC
d_call: TRBD1
j_call: TRBJ1-2
v_call: TRBV7-9
clone_size: .

cdr3_aa: CASGLVPRRGLAGDNNTQYF
cdr3_nt: TGTGCTAGTGGTTTGGTACCTCGGCGGGGACTAGCGGGAGATAATAATACGCAGTATTTT
d_call: TRBD2
j_call: TRBJ2-3
v_call: TRBV12-5
clone_size: .

cdr3_aa: CASSQVGAKNIQYF
cdr3_nt: TGCGCCAGCAGCCAAGTAGGGGCCAAAAACATTCAGTACTTC
d_call: .
j_call: TRBJ2-4
v_call: TRBV4-1
clone_size: .

cdr3_aa: CASTLGSLGYEQYF
cdr3_nt: TGTGCCAGCACCCTGGGAAGTCTCGGCTACGAGCAGTACTTC
d_call: .
j_call: TRBJ2-7
v_call: TRBV28
clone_size: .

cdr3_aa: CASSQDRWVLVYNEQFF
cdr3_nt: TGCGCCAGCAGCCAAGATCGTTGGGTCTTGGTCTACAATGAGCAGTTCTTC
d_call: .
j_call: TRBJ2-1
v_call: TRBV4-3
clone_size: .

cdr3_aa: CASSDREDSEKLFF
cdr3_nt: TGCGCCAGCAGCGATCGGGAGGATAGTGAAAAACTGTTTTTT
d_call: .
j_call: TRBJ1-4
v_call: TRBV5-1
clone_size: .

cdr3_aa: CASSQSVDSKETQYF
cdr3_nt: TGCGCCAGCAGTCAATCGGTGGATAGCAAAGAGACCCAGTACTTC
d_call: .
j_call: TRBJ2-5
v_call: TRBV23-1
clone_size: .

cdr3_aa: CASSVEEGLAPGELFF
cdr3_nt: TGTGCCAGCAGCGTAGAAGAGGGACTAGCGCCCGGGGAGCTGTTTTTT
d_call: TRBD2
j_call: TRBJ2-2
v_call: TRBV9
clone_size: .

cdr3_aa: CASTADRWAHTEAFF
cdr3_nt: TGTGCCAGTACCGCGGACAGGTGGGCTCACACTGAAGCTTTCTTT
d_call: TRBD1
j_call: TRBJ1-1
v_call: TRBV19
clone_size: .

cdr3_aa: CASGFKNIQYF
cdr3_nt: TGCGCCAGCGGGTTCAAAAACATTCAGTACTTC
d_call: .
j_call: TRBJ2-4
v_call: TRBV4-1
clone_size: .

cdr3_aa: CASSLATGADTQYF
cdr3_nt: TGCGCCAGCAGCTTGGCGACAGGGGCAGATACGCAGTATTTT
d_call: TRBD1
j_call: TRBJ2-3
v_call: TRBV5-1
clone_size: once

cdr3_aa: CAWSVKWEETQYF
cdr3_nt: TGTGCCTGGAGTGTAAAATGGGAAGAGACCCAGTACTTC
d_call: .
j_call: TRBJ2-5
v_call: TRBV30
clone_size: once

cdr3_aa: CASSDGQPYEQYF
cdr3_nt: TGTGCCAGCAGCGACGGACAGCCCTACGAGCAGTACTTC
d_call: .
j_call: TRBJ2-7
v_call: TRBV6-5
clone_size: .

cdr3_aa: CASSLLAEQNEQFF
cdr3_nt: TGCGCCAGCAGCTTGTTAGCCGAACAGAATGAGCAGTTCTTC
d_call: .
j_call: TRBJ2-1
v_call: TRBV5-1
clone_size: .

cdr3_aa: CASSSGSTSYEQYF
cdr3_nt: TGTGCCAGCAGCTCCGGGTCCACGAGTTACGAGCAGTACTTC
d_call: .
j_call: TRBJ2-7
v_call: TRBV11-1
clone_size: .

cdr3_aa: CASSINGQDNEQYF
cdr3_nt: TGTGCCAGTAGTATCAATGGACAGGATAACGAGCAGTACTTC
d_call: TRBD1
j_call: TRBJ2-7
v_call: TRBV19
clone_size: .

cdr3_aa: CASSRYNEQFF
cdr3_nt: TGTGCCAGCAGTAGATACAATGAGCAGTTCTTC
d_call: .
j_call: TRBJ2-1
v_call: TRBV13
clone_size: few

cdr3_aa: CASGFPPGLAGGQRFF
cdr3_nt: TGTGCTAGTGGTTTCCCTCCCGGACTAGCGGGAGGGCAGAGGTTCTTC
d_call: TRBD2
j_call: TRBJ2-1
v_call: TRBV12-5
clone_size: .

cdr3_aa: CASTRSGEETQYF
cdr3_nt: TGTGCCAGTACCCGGTCGGGGGAAGAGACCCAGTACTTC
d_call: .
j_call: TRBJ2-5
v_call: TRBV19
clone_size: .

cdr3_aa: CASSRKGLAGGDTQYF
cdr3_nt: TGCGCCAGCAGCCGGAAGGGACTAGCGGGGGGAGATACGCAGTATTTT
d_call: TRBD2
j_call: TRBJ2-3
v_call: TRBV4-1
clone_size: .

cdr3_aa: CASSLVQVGTQYF
cdr3_nt: TGTGCCAGCAGCTTAGTACAGGTCGGGACCCAGTACTTC
d_call: .
j_call: TRBJ2-5
v_call: TRBV7-9
clone_size: .

cdr3_aa: CSVVTADGGYTF
cdr3_nt: TGCAGCGTTGTAACAGCCGACGGGGGCTACACCTTC
d_call: .
j_call: TRBJ1-2
v_call: TRBV29-1
clone_size: .

cdr3_aa: CASSPGRLSLQPQHF
cdr3_nt: TGTGCCAGCAGCCCCGGACGGCTAAGTCTTCAGCCCCAGCATTTT
d_call: .
j_call: TRBJ1-5
v_call: TRBV4-2
clone_size: .

cdr3_aa: CARRSPPPGGDSYEQYF
cdr3_nt: TGTGCCAGAAGGTCGCCCCCCCCAGGGGGGGACTCCTACGAGCAGTACTTC
d_call: .
j_call: TRBJ2-7
v_call: TRBV5-3
clone_size: .

cdr3_aa: CASSKTGTAVRGFTGELFF
cdr3_nt: TGCGCCAGCAGCAAAACCGGGACGGCCGTCCGCGGATTCACCGGGGAGCTGTTTTTT
d_call: .
j_call: TRBJ2-2
v_call: TRBV5-1
clone_size: .

cdr3_aa: CSASHRGPQHF
cdr3_nt: TGCAGTGCTAGTCACAGGGGGCCCCAGCATTTT
d_call: TRBD1
j_call: TRBJ1-5
v_call: TRBV20-1
clone_size: .

cdr3_aa: CASSLGGPNTEAFF
cdr3_nt: TGCGCCAGCAGCTTGGGAGGCCCGAACACTGAAGCTTTCTTT
d_call: .
j_call: TRBJ1-1
v_call: TRBV5-1
clone_size: .

cdr3_aa: CATRKRDRGILRAFF
cdr3_nt: TGTGCCACCAGGAAGAGGGACAGGGGGATCTTAAGGGCTTTCTTT
d_call: TRBD1
j_call: TRBJ1-1
v_call: TRBV15
clone_size: .

cdr3_aa: CASSWGGSYEQYF
cdr3_nt: TGTGCCAGCAGTTGGGGGGGCTCCTACGAGCAGTACTTC
d_call: TRBD2
j_call: TRBJ2-7
v_call: TRBV11-1
clone_size: .

cdr3_aa: CASSPRPGLNTEAFF
cdr3_nt: TGTGCCAGCTCACCACGACCAGGGTTGAACACTGAAGCTTTCTTT
d_call: .
j_call: TRBJ1-1
v_call: TRBV18
clone_size: few